Listed here is a single TCR beta chain. Profiling relied on immunoSEQ multiplex PCR, and the TCRdb table lists in-frame clones only, not all of them. The table has 200,000 to 250,000 clones, around 90% seen once; the top ten hold approximately 3.5%. The source of the sample is a study of blood T cell repertoires in COVID-19. Germline values: CDR1 SNHLY, CDR2 FYNNEI. Trimming stripped 8 bases from V and 2 bases from J, with 15 bases between. This CDR3 has 14 amino acids. Exposed participants came across a COVID-19 case within 2 weeks before study entry. Sequenced sample: PBMCs or T cells enriched from blood (not recorded which). The chain joins TRBV2 to TRBJ1-1; D not resolved. This clonotype originated in a woman in her 30s who had been exposed to COVID-19. CDR3 sequence (DNA): TGTGCCAGCCTCGGAGGACTGGGCAACACTGAAGCTTTCTTT. This codes for CASLGGLGNTEAFF. Filled out from reference TRBV2 and TRBJ1-1, the complete variable domain reads EPEVTQTPSHQVTQMGQEVILRCVPISNHLYFYWYRQILGQKVEFLVSFYNNEISEKSEIFDDQFSVERPDGSNFTLKIRSTKLEDSAMYFCASLGGLGNTEAFFGQGTRLTVV.